The clone carrying this T cell receptor (beta chain) showed up just a few times. Trimming took off 5 bases at V and 3 bases at J, with 10 bases between the two ends. The CDR3 extends over 13 amino acids. This table comes from immunoSEQ multiplex PCR, and its TCRdb copy is limited to in-frame clones, with some not included. Of some 420,000 clones listed, 80% to 90% are singletons. The entry originates in a study of blood T cell repertoires in COVID-19. Membership in each cohort depended on participant-reported clinical history. This chain connects TRBV12-3 or TRBV12-4 to TRBJ1-2; D gene unclear. The TCR originated in a man aged 25-45 years who had recovered from COVID-19. The sequencing sample was made of PBMCs or T cells enriched from blood (not recorded which). The CDR3 coding sequence is TGTGCCAGCAGTCCCCTGGTAGACTATGGCTACACCTTC. It is translated as CASSPLVDYGYTF.